The text below deals with one T cell receptor beta chain. Compared with germline, one end of the junction differs, possibly owing to a read error. The data derive from a study of T cells in Graves' hyperthyroidism and ophthalmopathy. Study as a whole: Staff took peripheral blood when the initial diagnosis was made, before any treatment began.

The source material, RNA transcripts, was used to amplify TCR beta CDR3 regions. HTBI primers were employed in a first-round RT-PCR of the TCR CDR3. Via MiXCR, TCRdb re-called the multiplex PCR reads, giving one row per CDR3 protein. The sample carries under 65,000 distinct CDR3 sequences, about 50% recorded once. The CDR3 runs to 14 residues. Germline V gives CDR1 PRHDT, CDR2 FYEKMQ (reference sequence). The sample was blood. The clonotype originates from an older woman with Graves' ophthalmopathy. V gene TRBV13 combines with J gene TRBJ2-7; D might be TRBD1 (6 bases). In DNA, the CDR3 is TGTGCCAGCGGCTTAAGACAGGCCATCCACGAGCAGTACTTC. Translation gives CASGLRQAIHEQYF.